This T cell receptor beta chain was captured by sequencing in a study of cytotoxic CD8 clonotypes in ibrutinib-treated CLL. Across the whole study: Partial response was seen in around 25 patients and complete response in 2; after median about 70 months, about 15 stayed remitted, about 12 progressed.

Overall study results and limits: At progression, clonality fell back toward baseline after rising at ibrutinib response. At baseline, clonality was higher than in age-matched healthy donors and correlated with CD8+ counts.

This CDR3 contains 20 residues. The V gene end was trimmed by 0 bases and the J gene end by 0 bases; junction bases not matched to a gene: 11. Germline CDR1 reads LGHNA; CDR2 reads YNFKEQ. Target depth was 1 in 200,000 to 1 in 1 million T cells, about 10x per clonotype. Measured with immunoSEQ multiplex PCR; TCRdb has only the in-frame clones, and not every one. The table shows just over 200,000 clones, with roughly 77% occurring only once. On this clone itself: Its antigen is still unknown.

The chain uses TRBV4-2 and TRBJ2-1; 10 positions match TRBD2. The specimen comprised PBMCs, sampled after 12 months of ibrutinib treatment. The TCR comes from a human donor with chronic lymphocytic leukemia. The CDR3 sequence is CASSQEPAGGPFSSYNEQFF. The CDR3 DNA follows: TGTGCCAGCAGCCAAGAGCCAGCGGGAGGGCCCTTTAGCTCCTACAATGAGCAGTTCTTC.